These 17 T cell receptor beta chains were sequenced from one sample in a study of TIL therapy for anti-PD-1-resistant metastatic lung cancer. Sequencing used immunoSEQ v3. TCRdb keeps only in-frame clones here, not all; method: immunoSEQ multiplex PCR. The data show approximately 92,000 clones, roughly 65% seen once. Time point defined: pre-treatment sample, taken before nivolumab and TIL therapy. Pleural nodules or supraclavicular lymph nodes made up most of the excised metastases sampled. Sequenced material: tumor tissue, taken at baseline. Receptors were obtained from a person between 25 and 79 years old with non-small cell lung cancer.

The V call is TRBV19, the J call TRBJ1-5; D perhaps matches TRBD1 (5 bases). The length of the CDR3 is 13 residues. Germline V gene lookup returns CDR1 LNHDA and CDR2 SQIVND (reference sequence). V lost 1 base to trimming and J lost 10 bases, with 11 bases between them. The CDR3 reads CASSIAGPGPQHF. CDR3 bases: TGTGCCAGTAGTATAGCGGGACCTGGACCCCAGCATTTT.

The chain uses TRBV9 and TRBJ1-1, with TRBD1 matching over 7 bases. This CDR3 comprises 14 residues. Germline V gene lookup returns CDR1 SGDLS and CDR2 YYNGEE. The V segment lost 5 bases and the J segment 3 bases; nucleotides outside the gene matches: 7. The CDR3 loop is CASRRGLLDTEAFF. The CDR3 DNA follows: TGTGCCAGCAGGAGGGGGCTCTTGGACACTGAAGCTTTCTTT.

The chain is built from TRBV11-2 and TRBJ2-1; D is perhaps TRBD2 (5 bases). In germline, CDR1 is SGHAT, CDR2 FQNNGV. This CDR3 is 15 amino acids long. Trimming stripped 8 bases from V and 3 bases from J, with 17 bases between. The CDR3 loop reads CASRKTGNVYNEQFF. The DNA for the CDR3 is TGTGCCAGCCGAAAGACGGGAAATGTCTACAATGAGCAGTTCTTC. Filled out from reference TRBV11-2 and TRBJ2-1, the complete variable domain reads EAGVAQSPRYKIIEKRQSVAFWCNPISGHATLYWYQQILGQGPKLLIQFQNNGVVDDSQLPKDRFSAERLKGVDSTLKIQPAKLEDSAVYLCASRKTGNVYNEQFFGPGTRLTVL.

The J gene is TRBJ2-5, the V gene TRBV10-1; perhaps TRBD2 as D (5 bases). Trimming cost V 3 bases and J 1 base, with 18 bases left between them. The CDR3 totals 17 residues. CDR1 WNHNN and CDR2 SYGVQD come from the germline V gene (reference sequence). The DNA of the CDR3 is TGCGCCAGCAGTGACAGACTAATTACCCAGAGCCAAGAGACCCAGTACTTC. It encodes CASSDRLITQSQETQYF.

This sequence joins TRBV27 and TRBJ1-1; D ambiguous. This CDR3 comprises 13 residues. The germline V gene has CDR1 MNHEY and CDR2 SMNVEV (reference sequence). The V end was cut by 6 bases, the J end by 6 bases, with 14 bases between. The CDR3 nucleotides are TGTGCCAGCAGAACCTGGAGGAGGGCTGAAGCTTTCTTT. This translates into CASRTWRRAEAFF.

The chain recombines TRBV7-9 with TRBJ2-3; D is perhaps TRBD1 (5 bases). Trimming took off 0 bases at V and 5 bases at J, with 12 bases between the two ends. CDR3 length: 15 residues. Germline V lookup: CDR1 SEHNR, CDR2 FQNEAQ (reference sequence). The chain's CDR3 is CASSLAQGRRDTQYF. The CDR3 DNA reads TGTGCCAGCAGCTTAGCGCAGGGCCGGAGAGATACGCAGTATTTT.

The V call is TRBV7-2, the J call TRBJ1-2; D possibly corresponds to TRBD1 (5 bases). Germline CDR1 reads SGHTA; CDR2 reads FQGNSA. This CDR3 has 14 residues. Trimming took 5 bases from V and 5 from J, leaving 15 bases between them. CDR3 in amino acids: CASSPGTQGYGYTF. CDR3 DNA sequence: TGTGCCAGCAGCCCCGGTACCCAGGGTTATGGCTACACCTTC.

The chain uses TRBV4-3 and TRBJ2-6; TRBD2 matches at 7 bases. V lost 0 bases, J lost 3 bases, and 5 bases stayed unmatched. The CDR3 runs to 17 residues. Germline V gene lookup returns CDR1 LGHNA and CDR2 YSLEER. Here the CDR3 reads CASSQDFGGGGANVLTF. CDR3 coding DNA: TGCGCCAGCAGCCAAGATTTTGGGGGGGGTGGGGCCAACGTCCTGACTTTC.

The chain has TRBV10-3 and TRBJ2-7, with no clear D. V was pared by 2 bases and J by 5 bases, with 13 bases between. The germline V gene encodes CDR1 ENHRY and CDR2 SYGVKD. The CDR3 is made up of 14 amino acids. The CDR3 reads CAISEGSPRDEQYF. CDR3 nucleotides: TGTGCCATCAGTGAGGGGTCCCCTCGTGACGAGCAGTACTTC.

Judged by abundance, this clone is medium-sized. This rearrangement joins TRBV7-2 to TRBJ1-6; D is unclear. V was clipped by 1 base and J by 0 bases, with 4 bases between them. The length of the CDR3 is 15 residues. The germline V gene has CDR1 SGHTA and CDR2 FQGNSA. CDR3: CASSLGSSYNSPLHF. The CDR3 DNA sequence: TGTGCCAGCAGCTTAGGGAGCTCCTATAATTCACCCCTCCACTTT.

This chain uses TRBV19 with TRBJ2-5, with 8 bases lining up with TRBD1. The germline V gene encodes CDR1 LNHDA and CDR2 SQIVND (reference sequence). Trimming took 5 bases from V and 2 from J; bases not matched to a gene: 7. The length of the CDR3 is 15 residues. CDR3 in amino acids: CASSPRQGLQETQYF. CDR3 DNA sequence: TGTGCCAGTAGTCCACGACAGGGGCTACAAGAGACCCAGTACTTC.

This clone was observed a few times. J is TRBJ2-1 and V is TRBV24-1, with 12 bases matching TRBD1. The V gene's germline CDR1 is KGHDR and CDR2 SFDVKD. V gave up 2 bases and J gave up 7 bases; unmatched junction bases: 5. The CDR3 extends over 16 amino acids. The CDR3, as DNA: TGTGCCACCAGTGATTCGGGGACAGGGGGCGGGAATGAGCAGTTCTTC. It encodes CATSDSGTGGGNEQFF.

The V and J genes are TRBV6-5 and TRBJ2-1; 7 nucleotides match TRBD2. The CDR3 totals 15 residues. Germline-derived CDR1 and CDR2 are MNHEY and SVGAGI. V trimming: 2 bases; J trimming: 7 bases; junction bases outside the gene matches: 8. CDR3 bases: TGTGCCAGCAGTTACGGGCGGGGGTTAAAGAATGAGCAGTTCTTC. Translation gives CASSYGRGLKNEQFF.

The chain carries TRBV2 and TRBJ2-1; 7 nucleotides align to TRBD1. J lost 6 bases, V lost 8 bases, and 4 bases had no gene match. Germline loops: CDR1 SNHLY, CDR2 FYNNEI. The CDR3 is 12 residues long. The CDR3 region has the DNA TGTGCCAGCTCGGGACAGATCAATGAGCAGTTCTTC. Translating gives CASSGQINEQFF.

The gene calls are TRBV30 and TRBJ2-2, with D hard to call. Germline-derived CDR1 and CDR2 are GTSNPN and SVGIG (reference sequence). Trimming pared 4 bases from V and 6 bases from J, leaving 12 bases between. This CDR3 has 13 residues. As DNA, the CDR3 is TGTGCCTGGAACAGAGTTTTCGCCGGGGAGCTGTTTTTT. It translates to CAWNRVFAGELFF.

The chain has TRBV7-2 and TRBJ1-2, with D possibly matching TRBD1 (5 bases). The CDR3 consists of 11 residues. The V gene's germline CDR1 is SGHTA and CDR2 FQGNSA. The V gene lost 6 bases and the J gene lost 8 bases, with 10 bases spanning the gap. This chain's CDR3 is CASSQGWGYTF. The CDR3 region has the DNA TGTGCCAGCAGTCAGGGTTGGGGCTACACCTTC.

This chain uses TRBV11-3 with TRBJ2-1; perhaps TRBD1 as D (5 bases). CDR1 and CDR2 (germline): SGHNT, YENEEA. The CDR3 loop spans 14 amino acids. V lost 7 bases to trimming and J lost 6 bases, with 16 bases between them. The CDR3 protein is CASTPAGQSNEQFF. The CDR3, as DNA: TGTGCCAGCACTCCGGCAGGGCAGAGCAATGAGCAGTTCTTC.